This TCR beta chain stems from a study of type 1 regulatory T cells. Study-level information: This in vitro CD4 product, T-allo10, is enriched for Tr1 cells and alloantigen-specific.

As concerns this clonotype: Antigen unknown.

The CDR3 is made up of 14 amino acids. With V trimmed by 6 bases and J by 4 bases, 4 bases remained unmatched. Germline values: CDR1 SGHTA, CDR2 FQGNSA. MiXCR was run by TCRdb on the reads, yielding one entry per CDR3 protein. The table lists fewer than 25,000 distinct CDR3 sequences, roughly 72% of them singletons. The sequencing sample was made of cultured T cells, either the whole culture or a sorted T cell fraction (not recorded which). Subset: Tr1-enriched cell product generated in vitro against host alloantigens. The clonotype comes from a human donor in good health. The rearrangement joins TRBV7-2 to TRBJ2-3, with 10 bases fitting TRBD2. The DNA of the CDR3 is TGTGCCAGCAGGCTAGCGGGGGCGGCAGATACGCAGTATTTT. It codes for CASRLAGAADTQYF.